The sequence of this TCR beta chain was determined in a study of T cells after yellow fever vaccination. Study at large: Those fractions that held only low numbers of cells were prepared using the SMART-Seq v4 Ultra Low Input RNA kit. General study points: Highly abundant clonotypes carried over from the bulk population could end up in FACS-sorted repertoires as contaminants. At around 96% for CD4 and approximately 89% for CD8, most primary-vaccination clones showed up again after the booster.

Germline V gene lookup returns CDR1 ENHRY and CDR2 SYGVKD. The V end was cut by 3 bases, the J end by 9 bases, with 21 bases between. The CDR3 is made up of 16 amino acids. Regarding this clonotype: What it recognizes is unknown.

In TCRdb, the 5' RACE reads were re-called with MiXCR into one record per CDR3 protein. The data show under 550,000 distinct CDR3 sequences, just over 20% seen once. This specimen was PBMCs, taken roughly 20 days after the first yellow fever vaccination. This clonotype was sampled from a man aged 18 to 35 who received the YFV17D yellow fever vaccine. The J gene is TRBJ1-5, the V gene TRBV10-3, with D tentatively TRBD1 (5 bases). CDR3 in DNA: TGTGCCATCAGTGACGGGGCAGCGGTACTAGCGCGGCCCCAGCATTTT. Translation gives CAISDGAAVLARPQHF.